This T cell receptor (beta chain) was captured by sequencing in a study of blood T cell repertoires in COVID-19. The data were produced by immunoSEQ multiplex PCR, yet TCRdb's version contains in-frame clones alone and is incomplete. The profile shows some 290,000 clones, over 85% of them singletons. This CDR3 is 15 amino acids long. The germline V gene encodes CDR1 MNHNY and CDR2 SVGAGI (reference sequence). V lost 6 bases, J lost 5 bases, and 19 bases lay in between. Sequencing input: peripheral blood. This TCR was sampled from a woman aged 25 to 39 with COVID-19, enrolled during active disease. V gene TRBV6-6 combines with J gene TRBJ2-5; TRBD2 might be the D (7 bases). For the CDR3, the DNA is TGTGCCAGCAGCTTCAACCGGGGGGCCGAGGAGACCCAGTACTTC. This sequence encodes CASSFNRGAEETQYF.